A single sample is the source of the 28 T cell receptor beta chains below, sequenced in a study of blood T cell repertoires in COVID-19. Generated by immunoSEQ multiplex PCR, the TCRdb table keeps only in-frame clones and is missing some. Of roughly 130,000 clones listed, roughly 84% are singletons. Sequencing was performed on peripheral blood. The source is a woman aged 25 to 45 who had recovered from COVID-19.

The chain links TRBV13 to TRBJ2-3, with 7 bases that match TRBD2. The CDR3 contains 17 residues. The germline V gene encodes CDR1 PRHDT and CDR2 FYEKMQ (reference sequence). The V segment lost 4 bases and the J segment 6 bases; nucleotides outside the gene matches: 16. CDR3 nucleotide sequence: TGTGCCAGCAGCTCCTACAAAAGCGGGGTAATGTCGGATACGCAGTATTTT. It yields the protein CASSSYKSGVMSDTQYF.

This rearrangement joins TRBV5-4 to TRBJ2-7, with D maybe TRBD2 (6 bases). This CDR3 comprises 13 residues. The germline V gene has CDR1 SGHNT and CDR2 YYREEE (reference sequence). V lost 2 bases to trimming and J lost 3 bases, with 9 bases between them. The CDR3 DNA sequence: TGTGCCAGCAGCTTTTCGGGGGACTACGAGCAGTACTTC. Translated, it gives CASSFSGDYEQYF.

The chain carries TRBV11-2 and TRBJ2-5, with TRBD1 identical over 11 bases. In germline, CDR1 is SGHAT, CDR2 FQNNGV. The CDR3 is made up of 14 amino acids. With 3 bases clipped from V and 4 bases from J, the junction kept 1 base outside the gene matches. The CDR3 DNA is TGTGCCAGCAGCTTGGGGACAGGGGGAGAGACCCAGTACTTC. This encodes CASSLGTGGETQYF.

The J gene is TRBJ2-1, the V gene TRBV9, with TRBD1 matching over 7 bases. Germline lookup yields CDR1 SGDLS and CDR2 YYNGEE. This CDR3 has 14 amino acids. The V gene end was trimmed by 0 bases and the J gene end by 7 bases; junction bases not matched to a gene: 4. CDR3 in amino acids: CASSVEDRQNEQFF. The CDR3 DNA follows: TGTGCCAGCAGCGTAGAGGACAGGCAAAATGAGCAGTTCTTC. Drawing the rest from reference TRBV9 and TRBJ2-1, the complete variable domain is DSGVTQTPKHLITATGQRVTLRCSPRSGDLSVYWYQQSLDQGLQFLIQYYNGEERAKGNILERFSAQQFPDLHSELNLSSLELGDSALYFCASSVEDRQNEQFFGPGTRLTVL.

V usage is TRBV5-6 and J usage is TRBJ2-7, with D possibly matching TRBD1 (5 bases). The CDR3 length is 16 residues. In germline, CDR1 is SGHDT, CDR2 YYEEEE. With 4 bases removed from V and 0 bases from J, the gap between germline ends came to 17 bases. The CDR3 sequence is CASSPRTQPSSYEQYF. Here the CDR3 DNA reads TGTGCCAGCAGCCCCAGGACACAGCCGAGCTCCTACGAGCAGTACTTC. Full variable domain (remainder filled in from reference TRBV5-6 and TRBJ2-7): DAGVTQSPTHLIKTRGQQVTLRCSPKSGHDTVSWYQQALGQGPQFIFQYYEEEERQRGNFPDRFSGHQFPNYSSELNVNALLLGDSALYLCASSPRTQPSSYEQYFGPGTRLTVT.

The chain couples TRBV7-3 to TRBJ2-1; TRBD1 agrees at 7 bases. The trim removed 5 bases at V and 0 bases at J, leaving 7 bases unmatched. CDR3 length: 16 residues. Germline V lookup: CDR1 SGHTA, CDR2 FQGTGA. CDR3 residues: CASSPQGQSSYNEQFF. CDR3 nucleotides: TGTGCCAGCAGCCCACAGGGACAGAGCTCCTACAATGAGCAGTTCTTC.

The chain links TRBV7-2 to TRBJ2-1; TRBD2 aligns across 12 bases. Losses at the gene ends were 5 bases for V and 12 bases for J; bases not matched to a gene: 5. Germline CDR1 SGHTA, CDR2 FQGNSA. The CDR3 length is 13 residues. The CDR3 DNA sequence: TGTGCCAGCAGCCTGGCACTAGCGGGGGGGCAGTTCTTC. Encoded protein: CASSLALAGGQFF.

The CDR3 bases are TGTGCCAGTAGAAGAGGGAGGCAGGGCAACACTGAAGCTTTCTTT. This translates into CASRRGRQGNTEAFF. The chain uses TRBV19 and TRBJ1-1; D perhaps matches TRBD1 (5 bases). This CDR3 is 15 amino acids long. V dropped 6 bases and J dropped 2 bases, with 16 bases sitting between them. CDR1 and CDR2 from the germline V gene are LNHDA and SQIVND (reference sequence). Together with reference TRBV19 and TRBJ1-1, the CDR3 gives the full variable domain: DGGITQSPKYLFRKEGQNVTLSCEQNLNHDAMYWYRQDPGQGLRLIYYSQIVNDFQKGDIAEGYSVSREKKESFPLTVTSAQKNPTAFYLCASRRGRQGNTEAFFGQGTRLTVV.

The chain combines TRBV12-3 or TRBV12-4 with TRBJ2-7, with D possibly TRBD2 on 6 matching bases. The V and J ends lost 1 base and 5 bases respectively, with 9 bases between them. The CDR3 totals 13 residues. The CDR3 loop reads CASSLVGTDEQYF. For the CDR3, the DNA is TGTGCCAGCAGTTTAGTGGGGACTGACGAGCAGTACTTC.

This chain connects TRBV27 to TRBJ2-3; 9 bases match TRBD2. Per germline, CDR1 MNHEY and CDR2 SMNVEV (reference sequence). The CDR3 loop spans 15 amino acids. V dropped 5 bases and J dropped 4; count of bases not matched to a gene: 7. CDR3 in DNA: TGTGCCAGCAGTCCCTTAGCGGGAGCCCCAGATACGCAGTATTTT. Translated, it gives CASSPLAGAPDTQYF.

The chain uses TRBV6-5 and TRBJ2-4, with D perhaps TRBD2 (5 bases). Deletions cut 0 bases from V and 6 bases from J, with 12 bases between. The CDR3 runs to 15 residues. The germline CDR1 and CDR2 sequences are MNHEY and SVGAGI. CDR3 nucleotides: TGTGCCAGCAGTTACTCGGTAACGGGGAGAAACATTCAGTACTTC. It specifies CASSYSVTGRNIQYF.

This chain links TRBV4-1 with TRBJ2-1, with 8 bases aligning to TRBD2. The CDR3 contains 16 residues. The V gene end was trimmed by 1 base and the J gene end by 6 bases; junction bases not matched to a gene: 8. CDR1 and CDR2 (germline): MGHRA, YSYEKL. The chain's CDR3 is CASSQANGLASNEQFF. The CDR3 region has the DNA TGCGCCAGCAGCCAAGCAAATGGACTAGCCTCCAATGAGCAGTTCTTC.

This chain links TRBV5-6 with TRBJ1-4, with 7 bases identical to TRBD1. The CDR3 extends over 14 amino acids. V gave up 3 bases and J gave up 11 bases; unmatched junction bases: 10. Germline V gives CDR1 SGHDT, CDR2 YYEEEE. CDR3 region: CASSSGTAMGKLFF. The CDR3 coding sequence is TGTGCCAGCAGCTCCGGGACAGCCATGGGCAAACTGTTTTTT.

The chain employs TRBV5-1 and TRBJ2-7, with TRBD2 identical over 8 bases. The CDR3 consists of 17 residues. Germline V CDR1 and CDR2: SGHRS, YFSETQ. V was clipped by 0 bases and J by 0 bases; unmatched bases: 8. The CDR3 nucleotides read TGCGCCAGCAGCTTGGCCACGGCTAGCGGGTTCTCCTACGAGCAGTACTTC. Translation: CASSLATASGFSYEQYF.

Of note for this clone: One junction end does not reproduce the germline sequence, and a read error may be involved. V usage is TRBV7-7 and J usage is TRBJ2-2, with 9 positions matching TRBD2. This CDR3 is 17 amino acids long. Germline V gene sequence: CDR1 SSHAT, CDR2 FNYEAQ (reference sequence). CDR3 sequence (DNA): TGTGCTAGCAGCCGAGGCCCACTAGCGGGTCTCACCGGGGAGCTGTTTTTT. It encodes CASSRGPLAGLTGELFF.

This clone was counted only a few times. The gene calls are TRBV5-1 and TRBJ1-2, with a possible D match to TRBD1 (5 bases). The germline V gene encodes CDR1 SGHRS and CDR2 YFSETQ. V was trimmed by 0 bases and J by 1 base, leaving 10 bases between them. The CDR3 spans 15 residues. DNA for the CDR3: TGCGCCAGCAGCTTGGGACAGATAGATAACTATGGCTACACCTTC. Protein sequence: CASSLGQIDNYGYTF.

This clone turned up a few times. The chain uses TRBV7-9 and TRBJ1-6; TRBD1 agrees at 8 bases. CDR3 length: 15 residues. Germline V gives CDR1 SEHNR, CDR2 FQNEAQ (reference sequence). J gave up 6 bases and V 1 base, and 2 bases lay outside the gene matches. The CDR3 bases are TGTGCCAGCAGCTTAGTAGGACAGGGTAATTCACCCCTCCACTTT. Translated: CASSLVGQGNSPLHF.

The V and J genes are TRBV9 and TRBJ2-1; 8 bases fit TRBD2. Germline V CDR1 and CDR2: SGDLS, YYNGEE. Unmatched junction bases numbered 6, after V lost 0 bases and J lost 7 bases. The CDR3 extends over 15 amino acids. CDR3 DNA: TGTGCCAGCAGCGTAGACGGGAGGGCCGGGAATGAGCAGTTCTTC. Its translation is CASSVDGRAGNEQFF.

CDR3 amino acids: CASSPEETDTQYF. For the CDR3, the DNA is TGTGCCAGCAGCCCAGAGGAGACAGATACGCAGTATTTT. This rearrangement joins TRBV11-3 to TRBJ2-3; D not resolved. Trimming stripped 5 bases from V and 3 bases from J, with 9 bases between. This CDR3 spans 13 amino acids. Per germline, CDR1 SGHNT and CDR2 YENEEA.

This rearrangement joins TRBV15 to TRBJ1-1; TRBD1 aligns across 7 bases. V dropped 4 bases and J dropped 2; count of bases not matched to a gene: 7. The V gene's germline CDR1 is LNHNV and CDR2 YYDKDF (reference sequence). The CDR3 length is 15 residues. Here the CDR3 DNA reads TGTGCCACCAGCACCTTACGGACAGGAAACACTGAAGCTTTCTTT. Protein: CATSTLRTGNTEAFF.

The rearrangement uses TRBV2 and TRBJ2-1; D gene ambiguous. CDR1 SNHLY and CDR2 FYNNEI come from the germline V gene. V lost 7 bases and J lost 1, with 17 bases in between. The CDR3 sequence is 16 residues long. The CDR3 region is CASNLRDIGSYNEQFF. CDR3 nucleotide sequence: TGTGCCAGCAACCTCCGAGACATCGGTTCCTACAATGAGCAGTTCTTC.

This chain joins TRBV25-1 and TRBJ1-1, with D maybe TRBD1 (5 bases). CDR3 length equals 13 residues. V shed 7 bases and J shed 6 bases, with 15 bases lying between them. Germline assignment: CDR1 MGHDK and CDR2 SYGVNS. Here the CDR3 reads CASIGQGLAEAFF. The CDR3 DNA follows: TGTGCCAGCATAGGGCAGGGACTCGCTGAAGCTTTCTTT.

The chain links TRBV18 to TRBJ2-1; tentative D call: TRBD2 (6 bases). The CDR3 spans 18 residues. Germline assignment: CDR1 KGHSH and CDR2 LQKENI. Trimming stripped 1 base from V and 1 base from J, with 17 bases between. The DNA of the CDR3 is TGTGCCAGCTCACCACTACTAGCACCCCCTTTATCCTACAATGAGCAGTTCTTC. It encodes CASSPLLAPPLSYNEQFF.

This clone was seen just once. J is TRBJ1-6 and V is TRBV5-8, with D perhaps matching TRBD1 (5 bases). The germline V and J ends were trimmed by 4 bases and 9 bases, with 14 bases remaining between them. Germline CDR1 reads SGHTS; CDR2 reads YDEGEE. The CDR3 runs to 14 residues. The CDR3 nucleotides read TGTGCCAGCAGCCTGACAGAACATGGTTCACCCCTCCACTTT. This encodes CASSLTEHGSPLHF.

The chain uses TRBV6-2 or TRBV6-3 and TRBJ2-7; no clear D gene. Germline values: CDR1 MNHEY, CDR2 SVGEGT. This CDR3 is 15 amino acids long. Trimming left V 5 bases short and J 2 bases short, with 16 bases between. The CDR3 is CASSRPGKTPYEQYF. The CDR3 DNA reads TGTGCCAGCAGTCGACCAGGCAAAACTCCCTACGAGCAGTACTTC.

This CDR3 is CASSLDRGNYEQYF. CDR3 DNA: TGTGCCAGCAGCTTGGACAGGGGCAACTACGAGCAGTACTTC. This chain joins TRBV5-4 and TRBJ2-7; 7 bases fit TRBD1. The CDR3 spans 14 residues. The V segment lost 0 bases and the J segment 3 bases; nucleotides outside the gene matches: 3. The germline V gene encodes CDR1 SGHNT and CDR2 YYREEE (reference sequence).

This clone is medium-sized by share. The chain couples TRBV6-4 to TRBJ2-2, with 11 bases that match TRBD1. V was clipped by 4 bases and J by 4 bases; unmatched bases: 2. CDR3 length equals 15 residues. Per the germline V gene, CDR1 is MRHNA and CDR2 is SNTAGT. The CDR3 region is CASSAGTGGTGELFF. The CDR3 DNA is TGTGCCAGCAGTGCCGGGACAGGGGGCACCGGGGAGCTGTTTTTT.

This clone has just one count. The V call is TRBV5-5, the J call TRBJ2-7; 8 nucleotides agree with TRBD1. This CDR3 is 14 amino acids long. Germline trimming cut 1 base from V and 4 bases from J; bases unmatched to any gene: 4. In germline, CDR1 is SGHKS, CDR2 YYEKEE (reference sequence). The CDR3 DNA is TGTGCCAGCAGCTTGTTCACAGGGGGTTACGAGCAGTACTTC. Translated: CASSLFTGGYEQYF.